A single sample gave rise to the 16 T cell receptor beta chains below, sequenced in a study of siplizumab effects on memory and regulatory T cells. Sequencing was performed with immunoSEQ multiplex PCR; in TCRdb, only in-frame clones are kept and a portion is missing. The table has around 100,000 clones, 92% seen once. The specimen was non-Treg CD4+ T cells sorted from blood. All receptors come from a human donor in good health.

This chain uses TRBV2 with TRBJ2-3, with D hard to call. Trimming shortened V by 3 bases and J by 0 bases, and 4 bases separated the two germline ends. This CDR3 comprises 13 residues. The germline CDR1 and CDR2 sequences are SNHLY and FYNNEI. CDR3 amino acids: CASSEASTDTQYF. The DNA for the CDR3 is TGTGCCAGCAGTGAGGCGAGCACAGATACGCAGTATTTT.

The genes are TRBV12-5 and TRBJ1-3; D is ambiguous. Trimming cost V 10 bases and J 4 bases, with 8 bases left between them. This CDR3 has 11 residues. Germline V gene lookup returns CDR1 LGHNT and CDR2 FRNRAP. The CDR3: CATGRGNTIYF. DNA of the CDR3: TGTGCTACTGGACGGGGAAACACCATATATTTT.

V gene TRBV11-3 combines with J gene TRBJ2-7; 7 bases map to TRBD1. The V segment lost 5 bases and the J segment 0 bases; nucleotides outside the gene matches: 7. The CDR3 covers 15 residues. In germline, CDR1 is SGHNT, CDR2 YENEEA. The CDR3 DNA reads TGTGCCAGCAGCGCCCGGGACAGACACTCCTACGAGCAGTACTTC. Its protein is CASSARDRHSYEQYF.

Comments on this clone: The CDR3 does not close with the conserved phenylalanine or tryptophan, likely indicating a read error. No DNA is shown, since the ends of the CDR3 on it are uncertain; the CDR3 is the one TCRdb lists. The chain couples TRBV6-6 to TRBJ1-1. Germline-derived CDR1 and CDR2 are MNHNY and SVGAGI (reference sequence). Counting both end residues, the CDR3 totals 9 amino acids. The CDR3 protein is CAGELPDSL.

The CDR3 is CASSQVHRVGTYEQYF. CDR3 bases: TGCGCCAGCAGCCAAGTTCACAGGGTAGGCACCTACGAGCAGTACTTC. This sequence joins TRBV4-1 and TRBJ2-7, with D perhaps matching TRBD1 (6 bases). The V and J ends lost 1 base and 2 bases respectively, with 15 bases between them. This CDR3 comprises 16 residues. Looked up from germline, CDR1 is MGHRA and CDR2 is YSYEKL.

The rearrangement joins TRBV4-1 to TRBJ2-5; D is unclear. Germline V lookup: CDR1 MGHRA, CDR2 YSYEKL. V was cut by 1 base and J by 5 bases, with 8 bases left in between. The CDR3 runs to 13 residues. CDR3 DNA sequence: TGCGCCAGCAGCCAAGTGTTATCGGAGACCCAGTACTTC. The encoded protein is CASSQVLSETQYF.

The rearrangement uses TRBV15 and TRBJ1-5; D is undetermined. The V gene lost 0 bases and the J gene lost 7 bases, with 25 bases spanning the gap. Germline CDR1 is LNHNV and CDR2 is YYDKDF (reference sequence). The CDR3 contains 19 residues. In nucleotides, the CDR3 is TGTGCCACCAGCAGAGATCTCGGCAAGGTCTTTGAGTTTGGACAGCCCCAGCATTTT. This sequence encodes CATSRDLGKVFEFGQPQHF.

CDR3 nucleotide sequence: TGTGCCAGTACTCATCAACGATCGCGGGAGAATGAGCAGTTCTTC. Residues: CASTHQRSRENEQFF. V is TRBV19 and J is TRBJ2-1; 7 bases are shared with TRBD2. V lost 7 bases to trimming and J lost 7 bases; unmatched junction nucleotides: 13. The germline gives CDR1 LNHDA, CDR2 SQIVND (reference sequence). The CDR3 is made up of 15 amino acids.

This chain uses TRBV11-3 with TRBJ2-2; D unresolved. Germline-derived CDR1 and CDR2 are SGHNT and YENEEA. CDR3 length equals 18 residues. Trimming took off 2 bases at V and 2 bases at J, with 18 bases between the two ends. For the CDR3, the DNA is TGTGCCAGCAGCTTACAAGCCGGGCTTCTGGGAAACACCGGGGAGCTGTTTTTT. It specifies CASSLQAGLLGNTGELFF.

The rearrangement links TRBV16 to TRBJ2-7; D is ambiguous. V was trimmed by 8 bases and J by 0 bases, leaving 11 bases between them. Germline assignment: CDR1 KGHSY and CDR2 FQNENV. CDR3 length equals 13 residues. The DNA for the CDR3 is TGTGCCAGCTCCATTTGGGGCTCCTACGAGCAGTACTTC. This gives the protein CASSIWGSYEQYF.

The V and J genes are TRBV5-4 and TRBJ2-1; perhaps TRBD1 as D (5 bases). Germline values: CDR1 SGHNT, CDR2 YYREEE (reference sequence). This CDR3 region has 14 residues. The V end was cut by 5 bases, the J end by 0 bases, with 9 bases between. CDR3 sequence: CASRGPSSYNEQFF. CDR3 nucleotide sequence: TGTGCCAGCAGGGGGCCTAGCTCCTACAATGAGCAGTTCTTC.

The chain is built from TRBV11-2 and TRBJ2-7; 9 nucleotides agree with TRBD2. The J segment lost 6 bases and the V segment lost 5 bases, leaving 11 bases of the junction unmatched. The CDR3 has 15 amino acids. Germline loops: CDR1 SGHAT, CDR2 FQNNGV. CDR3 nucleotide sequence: TGTGCCAGCAGCGCCCGGGGACTAGCTGAGGGCGAGCAGTACTTC. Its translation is CASSARGLAEGEQYF.

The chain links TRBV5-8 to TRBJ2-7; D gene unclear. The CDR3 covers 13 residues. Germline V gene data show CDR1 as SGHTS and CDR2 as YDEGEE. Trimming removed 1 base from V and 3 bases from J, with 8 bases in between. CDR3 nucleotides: TGTGCCAGCAGCTTGAGGGCCTACTACGAGCAGTACTTC. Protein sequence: CASSLRAYYEQYF.

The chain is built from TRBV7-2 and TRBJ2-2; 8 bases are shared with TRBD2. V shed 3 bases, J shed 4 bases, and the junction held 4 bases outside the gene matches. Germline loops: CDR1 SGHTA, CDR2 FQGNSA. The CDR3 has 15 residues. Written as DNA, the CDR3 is TGTGCCAGCAGCTTTTCGAGCGGGAGCACCGGGGAGCTGTTTTTT. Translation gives CASSFSSGSTGELFF.

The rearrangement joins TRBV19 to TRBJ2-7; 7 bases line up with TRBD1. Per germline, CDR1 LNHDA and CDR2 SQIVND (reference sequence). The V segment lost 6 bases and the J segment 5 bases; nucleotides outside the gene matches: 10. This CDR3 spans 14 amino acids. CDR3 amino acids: CASSPLGQVNEQYF. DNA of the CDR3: TGTGCCAGTAGCCCCCTCGGACAGGTAAACGAGCAGTACTTC.

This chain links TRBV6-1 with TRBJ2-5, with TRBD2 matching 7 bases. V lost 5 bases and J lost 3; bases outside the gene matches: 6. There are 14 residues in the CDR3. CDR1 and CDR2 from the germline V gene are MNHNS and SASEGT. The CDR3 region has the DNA TGTGCCAGCAGTCGACGGCTAGCGGAAGAGACCCAGTACTTC. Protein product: CASSRRLAEETQYF.